This TCR beta chain was found in a study of OX40 agonist ivuxolimab in advanced cancers. Study findings and constraints: Clonal expansion in partial responders at 0.1-3.0 mg/kg ranked among the lowest. Clonal expansion by week 6 occurred in CD4+ and CD8+ blood T cells (at 0.1 to 3.0 mg/kg).

Sequencing used immunoSEQ multiplex PCR; TCRdb keeps in-frame clones, though not all of them. Among under 90,000 clones listed, roughly nine tenths were seen once. Autoimmune disease history or systemic immunosuppression was exclusionary. The V gene lost 3 bases and the J gene lost 3 bases, with 11 bases spanning the gap. The CDR3 has 14 residues. The germline V gene encodes CDR1 KGHSH and CDR2 LQKENI. This clone ranks as medium-sized (0.01 to 0.1%). No antigen is known for it. The identical CDR3 is also encoded by other nucleotide sequences in the sample. This rearrangement joins TRBV18 to TRBJ2-5; D possibly corresponds to TRBD1 (5 bases). The receptor was derived from an adult with an advanced solid tumor such as melanoma, head and neck, liver or kidney cancer. The starting material was CD4+ or CD8+ T cells sorted from blood, obtained in a trial of the OX40 agonist ivuxolimab. The CDR3 loop is CASSPLRGEETQYF. The CDR3, as DNA: TGTGCCAGCTCACCGTTAAGGGGTGAAGAGACCCAGTACTTC.